This is a list of T cell receptor beta chains from one sample in a study of blood T cell repertoires in COVID-19. Some clones are missing from TCRdb's copy, which holds only in-frame ones; the method was immunoSEQ multiplex PCR. Altogether about 220,000 clones are present, 82% being singletons, with the ten largest covering around 3.4%. Sequences were obtained from PBMCs or T cells enriched from blood (not recorded which). The origin of the receptors is a woman aged 60 to 75 who had recovered from COVID-19. CDR3s include the opening cysteine and the closing phenylalanine or tryptophan. D genes are given only for firm matches. Not every row has a clone size; where given, it reads once, few, many or a size class.

TGTGCCAGCAGCCGCGACAGGCCCTCCTACAATGAGCAGTTCTTC,CASSRDRPSYNEQFF,.,TRBJ2-1,15,.,TRBV7-6
TGCGCCAGCAGCTTGGCCGGTGGGGCCGGTGGCTACACCTTC,CASSLAGGAGGYTF,.,TRBJ1-2,14,.,TRBV5-1
TGTGCCAGTAGTGGGGGACAGGGGAGCAATCAGCCCCAGCATTTT,CASSGGQGSNQPQHF,.,TRBJ1-5,15,TRBD1,TRBV19
TGTGCCAGCAGCGCAGACAGGAACACTGAAGCTTTCTTT,CASSADRNTEAFF,.,TRBJ1-1,13,.,TRBV7-2
TGTGCCAGCAGCTTACTGGGCTCCACCGGGGAGCTGTTTTTT,CASSLLGSTGELFF,.,TRBJ2-2,14,.,TRBV11-2
TGTGCCAGCAGCCAGGGACAGGTAGTCCAAGAGACCCAGTACTTC,CASSQGQVVQETQYF,.,TRBJ2-5,15,TRBD1,TRBV7-7
TGTGCCAGCGGAATTATGGCGGGGGATAATGAAAAACTGTTTTTT,CASGIMAGDNEKLFF,.,TRBJ1-4,15,.,TRBV6-5
TGTGCCAGCAGTTACCCGGGGGGGGGTCAGCCCCAGCATTTT,CASSYPGGGQPQHF,once,TRBJ1-5,14,.,TRBV6-5
TGCGCCAGCAGTTCGGGGGGGTCCTACAATGAGCAGTTCTTC,CASSSGGSYNEQFF,.,TRBJ2-1,14,TRBD2,TRBV10-1
TGTGCCAGCAGCTCGTACAGGGGCCATGGCTACACCTTC,CASSSYRGHGYTF,.,TRBJ1-2,13,TRBD1,TRBV7-6
TGTGCCAGCAGCCTCCAGGACAGGGCCTACGAGCAGTACTTC,CASSLQDRAYEQYF,.,TRBJ2-7,14,TRBD1,TRBV6-5
TGTGCCAGCGTTACAACGGGACAGGGAACTGAAGCTTTCTTT,CASVTTGQGTEAFF,.,TRBJ1-1,14,TRBD1,TRBV25-1
TGTGCCAGCATCCCCTCGGGGAAACCCAACTATGGCTACACCTTC,CASIPSGKPNYGYTF,.,TRBJ1-2,15,.,TRBV6-2/TRBV6-3
TGTGCCAGCAGTCTGGAGGGAGCGGGCACCTTC,CASSLEGAGTF,.,TRBJ1-2,11,.,TRBV12-3/TRBV12-4
TGCGCCAGCAGCCAAGAGTGGGGAGCTGAAGCTTTCTTT,CASSQEWGAEAFF,.,TRBJ1-1,13,.,TRBV4-3
TGTGCCAGCAGAAAGGACAGTTACGAGCAGTACTTC,CASRKDSYEQYF,few,TRBJ2-7,12,.,TRBV6-5
TGTGCCAGCAGCCCCCTCTCGGGGGGCTTCACTGAAGCTTTCTTT,CASSPLSGGFTEAFF,.,TRBJ1-1,15,.,TRBV14
TGTGCCAGCAGCCCTGCCGGGATAAACACCGGGGAGCTGTTTTTT,CASSPAGINTGELFF,.,TRBJ2-2,15,.,TRBV3-1/TRBV3-2
TGTGCCAGCAGTCCCACACAGGGAGTAGGCGAAAAACTGTTTTTT,CASSPTQGVGEKLFF,.,TRBJ1-4,15,.,TRBV2
TGTGCCAGTACTCCTCAGGGACTCTCCTACAATGAGCAGTTCTTC,CASTPQGLSYNEQFF,once,TRBJ2-1,15,.,TRBV19
TGTGCCAGTACCCCCGTGGGAGGCGAGCGGTATGGCTACACCTTC,CASTPVGGERYGYTF,.,TRBJ1-2,15,.,TRBV19
TGCAGTGCTAGTCTAGGTAACATTCAGTACTTC,CSASLGNIQYF,.,TRBJ2-4,11,.,TRBV20-1
TGTGCCAGCAGCTTAAATACAGGGAAGCCTGGAAACACCATATATTTT,CASSLNTGKPGNTIYF,.,TRBJ1-3,16,.,TRBV7-7
TGTGCCAGCAGCCAAGATAAGGACAGGCGAGACTATGGCTACACCTTC,CASSQDKDRRDYGYTF,.,TRBJ1-2,16,TRBD1,TRBV4-2
TGTGCTAGTGCTCCGACAGGAGGATCACCCCTCCACTTT,CASAPTGGSPLHF,.,TRBJ1-6,13,.,TRBV12-5
TGCGCCAGCAGTCTCAGGGATCAGCCCCAGCATTTT,CASSLRDQPQHF,once,TRBJ1-5,12,.,TRBV10-1
TGTGCCAGCGTAGGGGTGCAGGGGGCAAATCAGCCCCAGCATTTT,CASVGVQGANQPQHF,.,TRBJ1-5,15,TRBD1,TRBV6-5
TGTGCCACCCACATTACAGGGCCGAACGAGCAGTACTTC,CATHITGPNEQYF,few,TRBJ2-7,13,.,TRBV6-5
TGTGCCAGCAGTACAGGGACAATGGGAAACACCATATATTTT,CASSTGTMGNTIYF,once,TRBJ1-3,14,.,TRBV6-5
TGTGCCAGCAGTCTCGGGACAGTACGTGAAGCTTTCTTT,CASSLGTVREAFF,.,TRBJ1-1,13,TRBD1,TRBV6-2/TRBV6-3
TGTGCCAGCAGCTCGACACTAGCGGGAGGGTTCAATGAGCAGTTCTTC,CASSSTLAGGFNEQFF,.,TRBJ2-1,16,TRBD2,TRBV7-9
TGTGCCAGCAGTGAGTGGACAGGGGGAAACACCATATATTTT,CASSEWTGGNTIYF,.,TRBJ1-3,14,TRBD1,TRBV6-1
TGTGCCAGCAGCCCGGGACTAGCGGACAATGAGCAGTTCTTC,CASSPGLADNEQFF,.,TRBJ2-1,14,TRBD2,TRBV7-3
TGTGCCAGCAACAGCGGCCAAGGTTATCGGCAGTTCTTC,CASNSGQGYRQFF,.,TRBJ2-1,13,.,TRBV2
TGTGCCAGTGTACAGGGTCCCCATTCACCCCTCCACTTT,CASVQGPHSPLHF,.,TRBJ1-6,13,.,TRBV19
TGTGCCAGCAGCTTAGGTCCCGACAGGGGGCGAGTGGGAGGCTACACCTTC,CASSLGPDRGRVGGYTF,.,TRBJ1-2,17,TRBD1,TRBV7-2
TGTGCCAGCAGAGGGTCCGGGGATGGAGTGACTGAAGCTTTCTTT,CASRGSGDGVTEAFF,.,TRBJ1-1,15,.,TRBV6-5
TGTGCCACCAGCAGAGATCGCGTTAGCCTAGCGGGAGGTCCCTACGAGCAGTACTTC,CATSRDRVSLAGGPYEQYF,.,TRBJ2-7,19,TRBD2,TRBV15
TGCGCCAGCCAGGACAGGGTACCGAACACTGAAGCTTTCTTT,CASQDRVPNTEAFF,.,TRBJ1-1,14,TRBD1,TRBV10-2
TGTGCCAGCTCACCCGACAGTAATGAGCAGTTCTTC,CASSPDSNEQFF,few,TRBJ2-1,12,.,TRBV18
TGTGCCAGCAGCCTGGGACTAGCGGGGGGATCGGGCAACTACGAGCAGTACTTC,CASSLGLAGGSGNYEQYF,.,TRBJ2-7,18,TRBD2,TRBV7-9
TGTGCCATCAGGGAGGACAGGGGATTGATGAACACTGAAGCTTTCTTT,CAIREDRGLMNTEAFF,.,TRBJ1-1,16,TRBD1,TRBV10-3
TGTGCCAGCAGCCCGGGACAGTCATATGGCTACACCTTC,CASSPGQSYGYTF,.,TRBJ1-2,13,TRBD1,TRBV11-2
TGTGCCAGCAGCTTAGCCGATCTTCATCCGAGCTCCTACAATGAGCAGTTCTTC,CASSLADLHPSSYNEQFF,.,TRBJ2-1,18,.,TRBV7-8
TGTGCCAGCAGCTTAGCAGGCGGGGTCACAGATACGCAGTATTTT,CASSLAGGVTDTQYF,.,TRBJ2-3,15,.,TRBV7-2
TGTGCCAGTACCAGGGGAGGGTCGAGAGGGACTGAAGCTTTCTTT,CASTRGGSRGTEAFF,.,TRBJ1-1,15,.,TRBV19
TGCGCCAGCAGTGAGGGGGGGAGCTCCTACAATGAGCAGTTCTTC,CASSEGGSSYNEQFF,.,TRBJ2-1,15,.,TRBV10-2
TGTGCCAGCAGCTTAGCGCAAGCGGGGGTTCCGGCGCGGGGCACAGATACGCAGTATTTT,CASSLAQAGVPARGTDTQYF,.,TRBJ2-3,20,TRBD2,TRBV7-2
TGTGCCAGCTCGAACAAATATTACCAGGGCACTGAAGCTTTCTTT,CASSNKYYQGTEAFF,.,TRBJ1-1,15,.,TRBV18
TGTGCCAGCAGCTTAGAAACGGGGGGGTGGCACACCATATATTTT,CASSLETGGWHTIYF,.,TRBJ1-3,15,.,TRBV7-2
TGTGCCAGTAGTATAGTATCTCAGCCCCAGCATTTT,CASSIVSQPQHF,once,TRBJ1-5,12,.,TRBV19
TGTGCCAGTAGTTTGGGACAGAGGAACACTGAAGCTTTCTTT,CASSLGQRNTEAFF,.,TRBJ1-1,14,TRBD1,TRBV19
TGCAGCGTTGAAGATACGGGCTATGGCTACACCTTC,CSVEDTGYGYTF,once,TRBJ1-2,12,.,TRBV29-1